The 27 T cell receptor beta chains below were found in one sample sequenced in a study of T-cell memory formation after mild COVID-19. TCRdb analysed the 5' RACE reads with MiXCR anew, one entry per CDR3 protein. The data contain some 200,000 distinct CDR3 sequences, roughly 23% of them singletons. Material: PBMCs or a T cell subset sorted from them (not recorded which). These receptors all come from an adult woman who had mild COVID-19 (a few samples of this study predate the infection). Cell type and time point are not known.

The genes are TRBV7-9 and TRBJ2-1, with a possible D match to TRBD2 (6 bases). V shed 3 bases and J shed 4 bases, with 13 bases lying between them. The germline V gene has CDR1 SEHNR and CDR2 FQNEAQ (reference sequence). The CDR3 has 15 residues. The CDR3 DNA reads as TGTGCCAGCAGCTTTTCGGGGGACGGTTACAATGAGCAGTTCTTC. Its protein product is CASSFSGDGYNEQFF. The variable domain in full, with the rest retrieved from reference TRBV7-9 and TRBJ2-1, is DTGVSQNPRHKITKRGQNVTFRCDPISEHNRLYWYRQTLGQGPEFLTYFQNEAQLEKSRLLSDRFSAERPKGSFSTLEIQRTEQGDSAMYLCASSFSGDGYNEQFFGPGTRLTVL.

This clonotype was seen more than once but under ten times. The V gene is TRBV4-2, the J gene TRBJ2-1; the match to TRBD2 covers 8 bases. There are 17 residues in the CDR3. V lost 3 bases, J lost 4 bases, and 11 bases stayed unmatched. Per germline, CDR1 LGHNA and CDR2 YNFKEQ. CDR3 amino acids: CASSQRLGLVQYNEQFF. Here the CDR3 DNA reads TGTGCCAGCAGCCAGAGATTGGGACTAGTCCAATACAATGAGCAGTTCTTC.

Only a few counts were recorded for this clonotype. The chain is built from TRBV11-2 and TRBJ2-7; 7 positions match TRBD2. There are 18 residues in the CDR3. Germline loops: CDR1 SGHAT, CDR2 FQNNGV. J gave up 0 bases and V 0 bases, and 11 bases lay outside the gene matches. CDR3 sequence (DNA): TGTGCCAGCAGCTTAGACTGGCCCGGGGCGGGAGCCTCCTACGAGCAGTACTTC. Protein: CASSLDWPGAGASYEQYF.

This clonotype was seen a few times. J is TRBJ2-1 and V is TRBV4-3; D is unclear. Germline values: CDR1 LGHNA, CDR2 YSLEER. The CDR3 length is 17 residues. Trimming left V 0 bases short and J 4 bases short, with 16 bases between. CDR3: CASSQDWTTTFYNEQFF. The CDR3 bases are TGCGCCAGCAGCCAAGATTGGACGACAACCTTTTACAATGAGCAGTTCTTC.

This clonotype was recorded at least ten times. The chain couples TRBV9 to TRBJ2-3; D is undetermined. The germline V and J ends were trimmed by 4 bases and 6 bases, with 9 bases remaining between them. Germline V gives CDR1 SGDLS, CDR2 YYNGEE. This CDR3 has 12 amino acids. CDR3 DNA sequence: TGTGCCAGCAGCTTCCTCTCCGATACGCAGTATTTT. Protein: CASSFLSDTQYF.

This clonotype was observed a few times. V is TRBV29-1 and J is TRBJ1-2; D is unresolved. The CDR3 covers 11 residues. Germline V gene lookup returns CDR1 SQVTM and CDR2 ANQGSEA. V lost 2 bases, J lost 8 bases, and 9 bases lay in between. As DNA, the CDR3 is TGCAGCGTTGAAAGGCTGGAGGGCTACACCTTC. Its translation is CSVERLEGYTF.

J is TRBJ2-7 and V is TRBV7-9; D is possibly TRBD1 (6 bases). Deletions cut 4 bases from V and 0 bases from J, with 16 bases between. From germline, CDR1 is SEHNR and CDR2 FQNEAQ (reference sequence). CDR3 length equals 16 residues. CDR3 coding DNA: TGTGCCAGCAGCTCGAGAACAGGGCTCCCCTCCTACGAGCAGTACTTC. Translated: CASSSRTGLPSYEQYF.

There are many counts of this clonotype. The chain couples TRBV5-1 to TRBJ1-2; D may be TRBD1 (6 bases). Germline assignment: CDR1 SGHRS and CDR2 YFSETQ. The CDR3 consists of 15 residues. V lost 0 bases, J lost 4 bases, and 13 bases lay in between. CDR3 in DNA: TGCGCCAGCAGCTTGGGGACAGAGTTCCTCTATGGCTACACCTTC. Amino acid sequence: CASSLGTEFLYGYTF.

In its sample, this clonotype was seen a few times. The chain carries TRBV3-1 and TRBJ2-5, with a possible D match to TRBD2 (5 bases). The germline V gene encodes CDR1 LGHDT and CDR2 YNNKEL (reference sequence). CDR3 length equals 16 residues. V lost 1 base and J lost 2, with 14 bases in between. The CDR3 region is CASSQGHSEDQETQYF. The CDR3 DNA reads TGTGCCAGCAGCCAAGGCCATAGCGAGGATCAAGAGACCCAGTACTTC.

In its sample, this clonotype was seen a few times. The V call is TRBV20-1, the J call TRBJ1-6; D perhaps matches TRBD1 (5 bases). There are 14 residues in the CDR3. The V end was cut by 5 bases, the J end by 7 bases, with 15 bases between. Germline CDR1 is DFQATT and CDR2 is SNEGSKA (reference sequence). The CDR3 DNA reads TGCAGTGCTCCGCCGGGACCGACCAATTCACCCCTCCACTTT. Amino acids: CSAPPGPTNSPLHF.

In this sample, this clonotype turned up a few times. V usage is TRBV3-1 and J usage is TRBJ2-1, with a tentative D call TRBD2 (7 bases). Per germline, CDR1 LGHDT and CDR2 YNNKEL (reference sequence). The CDR3 is 15 residues long. V was pared by 0 bases and J by 9 bases, with 15 bases between. The CDR3 sequence is CASSQDLVGGGEQFF. CDR3 coding DNA: TGTGCCAGCAGCCAAGATTTGGTGGGAGGGGGTGAGCAGTTCTTC.

This clonotype was seen a single time. The chain uses TRBV6-5 and TRBJ2-5; D uncertain. Germline CDR1 and CDR2: MNHEY and SVGAGI. V shed 6 bases and J shed 2 bases, with 16 bases lying between them. CDR3 length equals 15 residues. CDR3 sequence (DNA): TGTGCCAGCAGGACCCCCATCCTACCACAAGAGACCCAGTACTTC. It is translated as CASRTPILPQETQYF.

This chain connects TRBV15 to TRBJ2-7; D remains unclear. V dropped 0 bases and J dropped 0 bases, with 9 bases sitting between them. Germline V gives CDR1 LNHNV, CDR2 YYDKDF (reference sequence). CDR3 length: 15 amino acids. For the CDR3, the DNA is TGTGCCACCAGCAGAGATCGGCTTAGCTCCTACGAGCAGTACTTC. Translating it yields CATSRDRLSSYEQYF.

In its sample, this clonotype was seen a few times. V gene TRBV11-2 combines with J gene TRBJ2-3; D is perhaps TRBD1 (5 bases). V was pared by 2 bases and J by 8 bases, with 20 bases between. There are 16 residues in the CDR3. Per germline, CDR1 SGHAT and CDR2 FQNNGV. The CDR3 protein is CASSLRKGRAYGTQYF. The CDR3, as DNA: TGTGCCAGCAGCTTACGAAAGGGCAGGGCCTATGGTACGCAGTATTTT.

This rearrangement joins TRBV3-1 to TRBJ1-1; TRBD1 matches 10 bases. Germline CDR1 is LGHDT and CDR2 is YNNKEL (reference sequence). CDR3 size: 15 residues. The V gene end was trimmed by 4 bases and the J gene end by 4 bases; junction bases not matched to a gene: 6. The CDR3 reads CASSPTGGSGTEAFF. The CDR3 DNA is TGTGCCAGCAGCCCGACAGGGGGCTCGGGCACTGAAGCTTTCTTT.

The chain joins TRBV20-1 to TRBJ1-1; D remains unclear. The CDR3 sequence is 13 residues long. CDR1 is DFQATT and CDR2 is SNEGSKA in the germline V gene (reference sequence). Trimming took 6 bases from V and 4 from J, leaving 15 bases between them. The CDR3 sequence: CSARLTGGTEAFF. The CDR3, as DNA: TGCAGTGCACGTCTCACCGGCGGCACTGAAGCTTTCTTT.

The J gene is TRBJ2-1, the V gene TRBV12-3 or TRBV12-4, with a possible D match to TRBD1 (6 bases). V lost 7 bases and J 4 bases, leaving 11 bases between the germline ends. There are 13 residues in the CDR3. The CDR3: CASTAQGYNEQFF. In DNA form, the CDR3 reads TGTGCCAGCACCGCCCAGGGGTACAATGAGCAGTTCTTC.

The chain has TRBV3-1 and TRBJ1-4, with 7 bases aligning to TRBD1. The V gene's germline CDR1 is LGHDT and CDR2 YNNKEL (reference sequence). V shed 6 bases and J 5 bases; nucleotides not matched to a gene: 6. CDR3 length: 14 residues. The CDR3 region has the DNA TGTGCCAGCAGGAGGACAGGACCGAATGAAAAACTGTTTTTT. Amino acids: CASRRTGPNEKLFF.

In DNA, the CDR3 is TGTGCCAGCAGCGAGACAGGGGAGGGTCAGCCCCAGCATTTT. Translating it yields CASSETGEGQPQHF. V and J are TRBV7-9 and TRBJ1-5, with 8 positions matching TRBD1. The V segment lost 5 bases and the J segment 6 bases; nucleotides outside the gene matches: 6. The CDR3 loop spans 14 amino acids. CDR1 SEHNR and CDR2 FQNEAQ come from the germline V gene (reference sequence).

CDR3 sequence reads: CSASGGTGVLYEQYF. As DNA, the CDR3 is TGCAGTGCTAGCGGCGGGACAGGGGTCCTTTACGAGCAGTACTTC. V gene TRBV20-1 combines with J gene TRBJ2-7; TRBD1 aligns across 10 bases. The trim removed 3 bases at V and 4 bases at J, leaving 9 bases unmatched. The CDR3 has 15 residues. The germline V gene encodes CDR1 DFQATT and CDR2 SNEGSKA (reference sequence).

This clonotype was counted a few times. This chain links TRBV9 with TRBJ1-6; D is undetermined. With 0 bases removed from V and 10 bases from J, the gap between germline ends came to 20 bases. This CDR3 has 17 amino acids. Germline V gene sequence: CDR1 SGDLS, CDR2 YYNGEE. The DNA for the CDR3 is TGTGCCAGCAGCGTAGAAAAATATGAAACCGCCGAATCACCCCTCCACTTT. Translated: CASSVEKYETAESPLHF.

This clonotype turned up a few times. The rearrangement links TRBV5-6 to TRBJ2-7, with 15 bases aligning to TRBD2. V lost 4 bases and J lost 4; bases outside the gene matches: 9. Germline V gene data show CDR1 as SGHDT and CDR2 as YYEEEE. The CDR3 has 17 residues. The CDR3, as DNA: TGTGCCAGCAGCCCGGGGACTAGCGGGAGGAATTTATACGAGCAGTACTTC. It codes for CASSPGTSGRNLYEQYF.

V gene TRBV25-1 combines with J gene TRBJ1-6; D is unclear. Germline V lookup: CDR1 MGHDK, CDR2 SYGVNS. The CDR3 loop spans 13 amino acids. Trimming pared 2 bases from V and 13 bases from J, leaving 12 bases between. The CDR3 DNA sequence: TGTGCCAGCAGTGAAAGTGGGAGTAAGCCCCTCCACTTT. Amino acid sequence: CASSESGSKPLHF.

The V and J genes are TRBV27 and TRBJ2-1; D is uncertain. The germline V gene encodes CDR1 MNHEY and CDR2 SMNVEV (reference sequence). V lost 3 bases, J lost 0 bases, and 9 bases lay in between. The CDR3 is 15 amino acids. DNA of the CDR3: TGTGCCAGCAGTTTTGGAGTTAGCTCCTACAATGAGCAGTTCTTC. It specifies CASSFGVSSYNEQFF.

CDR3 DNA sequence: TGTGCCAGCTCACTGACAGGGGACGCTGAAGCTTTCTTT. Amino acid sequence: CASSLTGDAEAFF. V usage is TRBV18 and J usage is TRBJ1-1; 8 bases map to TRBD1. The CDR3 length is 13 residues. Germline CDR1 is KGHSH and CDR2 is LQKENI. The V segment lost 4 bases and the J segment 6 bases; nucleotides outside the gene matches: 4.

This clonotype occurred a few times. This chain joins TRBV18 and TRBJ2-1; no firm D call. V gave up 6 bases and J gave up 5 bases, with 8 bases separating them. CDR3 size: 12 residues. Germline V CDR1 and CDR2: KGHSH, LQKENI. DNA for the CDR3: TGTGCCAGCTCCGGACCGAACAATGAGCAGTTCTTC. Residues: CASSGPNNEQFF.

This clonotype has just a few counts. This rearrangement joins TRBV5-6 to TRBJ1-1; D gene unclear. Germline lookup yields CDR1 SGHDT and CDR2 YYEEEE. The ends were cut back, 6 bases at V and 1 base at J, with 10 bases in the middle. There are 13 residues in the CDR3. CDR3 loop: CASTPTGNTEAFF. The CDR3, as DNA: TGTGCCAGCACCCCTACGGGGAACACTGAAGCTTTCTTT.